Shown below are 3 T cell receptor beta chains from a single sample sequenced in a study of shared clonotypes between healthy human individuals (dated by TCRdb to between 2020 and 2021). Library preparation used the immunoSEQ multiplex PCR assay. TCRdb provides this immuneACCESS table in a form limited to in-frame rearrangements. Some clones are lacking; in checked studies, under half of them reflect an unresolved V gene, and why the rest are absent is not known. The sample table lists about 1.1 million clones, approximately 78% of them with a count of one. In total, the top ten clones hold roughly 0.65% of the sample. Specimen: memory CD4+ T cells from PBMCs. Sample cell subset or site, as interpreted from the label and publication: CD45RA-negative fraction. All receptors come from a man aged 18-30 years in good health. Some clones in this sample may be carry-over from other donors' samples.

This clone occurred a few times. The DNA for the CDR3 is TGTGCCACCCTCTGGGCAGACAACACTGAAGCTTTCTTT. Protein product: CATLWADNTEAFF. The chain joins TRBV28 to TRBJ1-1; no clear D. Germline V lookup: CDR1 MDHEN, CDR2 SYDVKM. CDR3 length: 13 amino acids. Trimming removed 10 bases from V and 2 bases from J, with 14 bases in between.

In this sample, this clone turned up a few times. The chain employs TRBV2 and TRBJ2-1; D uncertain. Germline CDR1 reads SNHLY; CDR2 reads FYNNEI. Trimming cost V 5 bases and J 6 bases, with 11 bases left between them. There are 13 residues in the CDR3. This CDR3 reads CASSFSPINEQFF. The CDR3, as DNA: TGTGCCAGCAGTTTTAGCCCAATCAATGAGCAGTTCTTC.

The chain recombines TRBV28 with TRBJ1-2; D might be TRBD1 (5 bases). Germline values: CDR1 MDHEN, CDR2 SYDVKM. This CDR3 region has 14 residues. V was cut by 7 bases and J by 5 bases, with 17 bases left in between. The CDR3 DNA sequence: TGTGCCAGCACCTCTGAGGGGCGGTGGTATGGCTACACCTTC. This encodes CASTSEGRWYGYTF.